This T cell receptor (beta chain) came from a study of blood T cell repertoires in COVID-19. Study information: There were acute and convalescent COVID-19 samples, and they came from the United States, Italy and Spain. The analysed material was cDNA or gDNA that came from T cells, B-cell-depleted T cells, or PBMCs.

The J segment lost 5 bases and the V segment lost 7 bases, leaving 11 bases of the junction unmatched. This CDR3 is built from 15 residues. Germline V CDR1 and CDR2: SNHLY, FYNNEI. As processed by the authors: Amplification of reference gene primers provided the estimated nucleated cell counts. Libraries were prepared by immunoSEQ multiplex PCR; TCRdb keeps only in-frame clonotypes and omits some of them. V, J and clone size were drawn from that table, and D and trimming were deduced from the DNA. Among around 80,000 clones listed, 80% to 90% were seen once. Sequencing was done on a sample of peripheral blood. This sequence originates from a woman aged 80 or older with acute or convalescent COVID-19. The chain uses TRBV2 and TRBJ2-1, with 7 bases that match TRBD1. DNA of the CDR3: TGTGCCAGCACCCAGGGCAGGGGGAAACACAATGAGCAGTTCTTC. Its translation: CASTQGRGKHNEQFF.